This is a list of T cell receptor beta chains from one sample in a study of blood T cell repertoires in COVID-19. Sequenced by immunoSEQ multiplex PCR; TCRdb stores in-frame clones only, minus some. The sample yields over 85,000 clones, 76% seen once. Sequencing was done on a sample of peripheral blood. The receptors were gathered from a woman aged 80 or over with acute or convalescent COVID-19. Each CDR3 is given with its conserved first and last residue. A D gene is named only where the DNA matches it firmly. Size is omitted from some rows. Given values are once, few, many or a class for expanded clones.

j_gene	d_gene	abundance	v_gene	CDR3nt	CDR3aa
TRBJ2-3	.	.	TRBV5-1	TGCGCCAGCAGCTTTCCTAGCTCGCAAGCAGATACGCAGTATTTT	CASSFPSSQADTQYF
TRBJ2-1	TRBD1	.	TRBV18	TGTGCCAGCTCACCACCGAGTATAGGGGGACAGGGGAACAATGAGCAGTTCTTC	CASSPPSIGGQGNNEQFF
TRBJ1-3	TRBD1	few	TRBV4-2	TGTGCCAGCAGCCAAGAAGGGCAGGGGGCCTCTGGAAACACCATATATTTT	CASSQEGQGASGNTIYF
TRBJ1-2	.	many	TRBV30	TGTGCCTGGCAGGGGCTCACCTATGGCTACACCTTC	CAWQGLTYGYTF
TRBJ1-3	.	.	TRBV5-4	TGTGCCAGCAGCTTGGGTGGTATTCAAGCCTCTGGAAACACCATATATTTT	CASSLGGIQASGNTIYF
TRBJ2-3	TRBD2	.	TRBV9	TGTGCCAGCAGCGTAGGAGCGGGGGCCACAGATACGCAGTATTTT	CASSVGAGATDTQYF
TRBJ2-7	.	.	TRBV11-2	TGTGCCAGCAGCCCCGGGTTTTCGCCCGTCGAGCAGTACTTC	CASSPGFSPVEQYF
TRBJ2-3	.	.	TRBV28	TGTGCCAGCAGTTTCAGCACAAGGGGGTCAGATACGCAGTATTTT	CASSFSTRGSDTQYF
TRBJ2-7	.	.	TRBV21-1	TGTGCCAGCAGCACTTACGGGACTAGCGGGGAGTCAAGAGGCGAGCAGTACTTC	CASSTYGTSGESRGEQYF
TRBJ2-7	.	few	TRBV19	TGTGCCAGTAGTATGGCGGGACGGGGTTCTCACGAGCAGTACTTC	CASSMAGRGSHEQYF
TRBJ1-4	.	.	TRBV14	TGTGCCAGCAGCCGAGGGAGCCCAGCTAATGAAAAACTGTTTTTT	CASSRGSPANEKLFF
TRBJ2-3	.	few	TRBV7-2	TGTGCCAGCAGCTTAAGCGGGAGCACAGATACGCAGTATTTT	CASSLSGSTDTQYF
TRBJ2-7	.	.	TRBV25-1	TGTGCCAGCAGTGAATCCCCCAGGGACGAGCAGTACTTC	CASSESPRDEQYF
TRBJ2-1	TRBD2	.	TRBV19	TGTGCCAGTAGTGTTACTAGCGGGGCCCCCGGGGAGCAGTTCTTC	CASSVTSGAPGEQFF
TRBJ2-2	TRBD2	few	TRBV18	TGTGCCAGCTCAGCGCGACTAGCGGGAGGCGGGTCCACCGGGGAGCTGTTTTTT	CASSARLAGGGSTGELFF
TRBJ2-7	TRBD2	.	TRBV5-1	TGCGCCAGCAGCTTGGGTCGAGCGGGAGACTCCTACGAGCAGTACTTC	CASSLGRAGDSYEQYF
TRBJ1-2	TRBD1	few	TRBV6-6	TGTGCCAGCAGCGGACAGGGATACGGCTACACCTTC	CASSGQGYGYTF
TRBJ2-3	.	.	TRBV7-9	TGTGCCAGCAGCCCTACAGGGTACACGCAGTATTTT	CASSPTGYTQYF
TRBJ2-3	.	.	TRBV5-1	TGCGCCAGCAGCCTCGGCGGGACTCCCGTTTTGGATACGCAGTATTTT	CASSLGGTPVLDTQYF
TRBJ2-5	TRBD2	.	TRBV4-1	TGCGCCAGCAGCCAAGATCTCGAGCGGGGGCTGCCGGAGACCCAGTACTTC	CASSQDLERGLPETQYF
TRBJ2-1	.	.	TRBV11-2	TGTGCCAGCAGCATAGGACTGGACAATGAGCAGTTCTTC	CASSIGLDNEQFF
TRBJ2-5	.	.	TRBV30	TGTGCCTGGAGGCCCAGGGTTGACAAAGAGACCCAGTACTTC	CAWRPRVDKETQYF
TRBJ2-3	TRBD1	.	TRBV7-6	TGTGCCAGCAGCTCCACGACAGGGCCCCCCACAGATACGCAGTATTTT	CASSSTTGPPTDTQYF
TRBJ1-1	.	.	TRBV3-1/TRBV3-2	TGTGCCAGCAGCCAATCCTCCGGGGTGTTCGCTGAAGCTTTCTTT	CASSQSSGVFAEAFF
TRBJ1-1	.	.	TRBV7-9	TGTGCCAGCAGCTTAGGAGGGCACACTGAAGCTTTCTTT	CASSLGGHTEAFF
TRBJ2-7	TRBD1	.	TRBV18	TGTGCCAGCTCACCAATGGGACAGTTCGAGCAGTACTTC	CASSPMGQFEQYF
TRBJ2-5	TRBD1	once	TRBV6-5	TGTGCCAGCAGCCGAAGACAGGGCGGGCAAGAGACCCAGTACTTC	CASSRRQGGQETQYF
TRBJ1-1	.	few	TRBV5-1	TGCGCCAGCAGCATGGAAAGGGGCACTGAAGCTTTCTTT	CASSMERGTEAFF
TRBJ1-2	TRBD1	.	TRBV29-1	TGCAGCGTTGACGGGACAGATGGCTACACCTTC	CSVDGTDGYTF
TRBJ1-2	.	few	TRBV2	TGTGCCAGCAGGGCCCAGGCGACTAACTATGGCTACACCTTC	CASRAQATNYGYTF
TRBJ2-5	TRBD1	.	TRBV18	TGTGCCAGCTCACGGGACAGCCAAGAGACCCAGTACTTC	CASSRDSQETQYF
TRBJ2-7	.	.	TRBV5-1	TGCGCCAGCAGCTTGGTGCAGGGGACCTACGAGCAGTACTTC	CASSLVQGTYEQYF
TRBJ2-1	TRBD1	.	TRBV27	TGTGCCAGCAGTTCCTCCGGGACAGGGGCTGAGCAGTTCTTC	CASSSSGTGAEQFF
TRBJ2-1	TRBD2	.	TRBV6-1	TGTGCCAGCAGTGGACTAGCGGGATTCAAACACAATGAGCAGTTCTTC	CASSGLAGFKHNEQFF
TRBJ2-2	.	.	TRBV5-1	TGCGCCAGCAGTTTGGGGGCCGGCGGGGAGCTGTTTTTT	CASSLGAGGELFF
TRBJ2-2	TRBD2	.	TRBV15	TGTGCCACCAGCGGGGGGACTAGCCGGGGCGGGGAGCTGTTTTTT	CATSGGTSRGGELFF
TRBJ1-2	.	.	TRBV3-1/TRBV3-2	TGTGCCAGCAGCGCCGAGGGAAACTATGGCTACACCTTC	CASSAEGNYGYTF
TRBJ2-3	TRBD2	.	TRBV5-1	TGCGCCAGCAGCCCGGGACTAGCCCACACAGATACGCAGTATTTT	CASSPGLAHTDTQYF
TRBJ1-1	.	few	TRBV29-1	TGCAGCGTTCAAAAACAGGTGCCCGGGACTGAAGCTTTCTTT	CSVQKQVPGTEAFF
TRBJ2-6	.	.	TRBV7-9	TGTGCCAGCATCCCAGGGGCTGGGGCCAACGTCCTGACTTTC	CASIPGAGANVLTF
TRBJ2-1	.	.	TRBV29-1	TGCAGCGTTTACGTCGCAGGGAGGTACAATGAGCAGTTCTTC	CSVYVAGRYNEQFF
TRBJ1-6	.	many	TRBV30	TGTGCCCACCGCCGTGGGGAGGCCGATTTGCGTTCACCCCTCCACTTT	CAHRRGEADLRSPLHF
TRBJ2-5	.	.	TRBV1	TGCACCAGCAGCCAAGGCCCCCAGAGGCACAGGCTGGAGACCCAGTACTTC	CTSSQGPQRHRLETQYF
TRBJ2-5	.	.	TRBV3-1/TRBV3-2	TGTGCCAGCAGCCAAGATCAGGGGGAGACCCAGTACTTC	CASSQDQGETQYF
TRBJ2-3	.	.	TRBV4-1	TGCGCCAGCAGCCAACAGACCCGGGGAACAGATACGCAGTATTTT	CASSQQTRGTDTQYF
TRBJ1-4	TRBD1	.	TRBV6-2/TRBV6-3	TGTGCCAGCAGTTACGTCGGGACAGGGAACGAAAAACTGTTTTTT	CASSYVGTGNEKLFF
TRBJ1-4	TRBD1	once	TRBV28	TGTGCCAGCAGCTCCGGGACAGGGGTTAGCGAAAAACTGTTTTTT	CASSSGTGVSEKLFF
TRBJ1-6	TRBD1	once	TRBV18	TGTGCCAGCTCAAGGTCGGACAGGGAGAATTCACCCCTCCACTTT	CASSRSDRENSPLHF
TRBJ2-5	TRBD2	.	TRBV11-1	TGTGCCAGCAGCTTAGGGACTAGTCGAGAGACCCAGTACTTC	CASSLGTSRETQYF
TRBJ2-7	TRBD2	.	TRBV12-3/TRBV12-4	TGTGCCAGCAGGACTAGCGGGGGCTACGAGCAGTACTTC	CASRTSGGYEQYF
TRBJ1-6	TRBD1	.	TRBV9	TGTGCCAGCGGGGATACAGGGGGGACACCCCTCCACTTT	CASGDTGGTPLHF
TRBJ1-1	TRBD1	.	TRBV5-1	TGCGCCAGCAATGTAGGGGACAGGCCTGAAGCTTTCTTT	CASNVGDRPEAFF
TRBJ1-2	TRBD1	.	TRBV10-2	TGCGCCAGCAGGAGGACAGGGGGCGATGGCTACACCTTC	CASRRTGGDGYTF
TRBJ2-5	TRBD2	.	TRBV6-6	TGTGCCAGCAGGCCCCCGGGGGGGTTGGAGACCCAGTACTTC	CASRPPGGLETQYF